This is a list of T cell receptor beta chains from one sample in a study of cytomegalovirus exposure and HLA in healthy donors. Method: immunoSEQ multiplex PCR; TCRdb's copy keeps in-frame clones and lacks some. The table has 75,000 to 85,000 clones, around 80% seen once. Sequenced material: PBMCs. The origin of the receptors is a male donor in good health and CMV-seronegative. Both conserved end residues are trimmed from each CDR3. Part of the rows lack a size; the others show once, few, many or a class for expanded clones.

size	V	J	CDR3
.	TRBV11-2	TRBJ2-7	ASSLDTAAGQY
.	TRBV28	TRBJ2-3	ASSLFGGGTDTQY
.	TRBV13	TRBJ1-2	ASSLGDRVNYGYT
.	TRBV9	TRBJ1-5	ASSPGGGLTQPQH
.	TRBV18	TRBJ2-5	ASSPRKQGAQETQY
.	TRBV6-5	TRBJ1-2	ASSRTGANYGYT
.	TRBV9	TRBJ2-2	ASSVSRDRGNTGELF
few	TRBV4-1	TRBJ2-5	ASSRDTTDGGETQY
.	TRBV5-6	TRBJ2-1	ASSSTGGLHYNEQF
.	TRBV5-6	TRBJ2-1	ASTESPTGSSYNEQF
.	TRBV19	TRBJ2-7	ASSMGPYEQY
.	TRBV2	TRBJ1-4	ASRLGQGWATNEKLF
.	TRBV27	TRBJ2-2	ASSFRGRGELF
.	TRBV6-5	TRBJ2-3	ASSRLAGGTDTQY
.	TRBV5-1	TRBJ2-1	ASRLAGGLERYNEQF
.	TRBV28	TRBJ2-3	ASSFRGTTDTQY
.	TRBV6-5	TRBJ2-7	ASSYGETYEQY
.	TRBV4-3	TRBJ2-1	ASSQEGKTSVGEQF
once	TRBV2	TRBJ2-7	ASSESGREQY
.	TRBV2	TRBJ1-5	ATSDSGQDQPQH
.	TRBV15	TRBJ2-7	ATGREYEQY
.	TRBV30	TRBJ1-2	AWSVDTGYGYP
.	TRBV30	TRBJ2-7	AWVDSRLGEQY
.	TRBV5-1	TRBJ1-4	ASSPGTVKATNEKLF
.	TRBV5-1	TRBJ2-5	ASSLASGGYQETQY
.	TRBV11-3	TRBJ2-3	ASSASGDTDTQY
.	TRBV6-1	TRBJ1-2	ASSEGGGTGNYGYT
.	TRBV6-1	TRBJ1-1	ASSESSNTEAF
.	TRBV19	TRBJ1-2	ASSRTGENYGYT
.	TRBV28	TRBJ2-7	ASSSGSSEQY
.	TRBV18	TRBJ2-2	ASSLKTGTGGLNTGELF
once	TRBV7-9	TRBJ2-1	ASSLAGSGSVNEQF
.	TRBV5-1	TRBJ2-3	ASSLQRGTDTQY
few	TRBV19	TRBJ1-1	ASSTTGDTEAF
.	TRBV30	TRBJ1-5	AWSGAGYSNQPQH
.	TRBV4-1	TRBJ1-2	ASSQAGWGITNYGYT
few	TRBV6-5	TRBJ2-5	ASSGSGTETQY
.	TRBV30	TRBJ1-2	AWNQGRSTYGYT
once	TRBV4-1	TRBJ2-7	ASSQAPTSGGLNYEQY
.	TRBV11-2	TRBJ2-7	ASSLVAAGGYEQY
.	TRBV19	TRBJ1-5	ASSITITDSDQPQH
.	TRBV6-5	.	ASSPIAGVLPEQY
.	TRBV6-1	TRBJ1-5	ASTSTGGSNQPQH
.	TRBV28	TRBJ2-3	ATTGAPTSTDTQY
once	TRBV9	TRBJ2-5	ASSPVGGLAGEGGETQY
.	TRBV7-2	TRBJ1-2	ASSLGQSNGYT